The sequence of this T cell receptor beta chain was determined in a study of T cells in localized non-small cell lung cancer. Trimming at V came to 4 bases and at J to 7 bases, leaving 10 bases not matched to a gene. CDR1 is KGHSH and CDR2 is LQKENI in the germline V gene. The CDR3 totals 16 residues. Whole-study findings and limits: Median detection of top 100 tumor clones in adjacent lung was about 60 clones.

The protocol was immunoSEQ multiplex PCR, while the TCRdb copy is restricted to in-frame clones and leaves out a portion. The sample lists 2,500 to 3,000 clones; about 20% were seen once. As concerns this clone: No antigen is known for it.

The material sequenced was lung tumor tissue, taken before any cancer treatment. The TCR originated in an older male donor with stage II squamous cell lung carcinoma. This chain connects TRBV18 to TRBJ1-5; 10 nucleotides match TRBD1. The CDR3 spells CASSLLGTGEGQPQHF. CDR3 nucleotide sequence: TGTGCCAGCTCACTCCTGGGGACAGGGGAGGGCCAGCCCCAGCATTTT. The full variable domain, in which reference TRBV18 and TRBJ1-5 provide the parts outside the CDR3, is NAGVMQNPRHLVRRRGQEARLRCSPMKGHSHVYWYRQLPEEGLKFMVYLQKENIIDESGMPKERFSAEFPKEGPSILRIQQVVRGDSAAYFCASSLLGTGEGQPQHFGDGTRLSIL.